One and the same sample provided the 24 T cell receptor beta chains below, sequenced in a study of Ad26.COV2.S vaccination and SARS-CoV-2 variants. The repertoire was sequenced with immunoSEQ multiplex PCR; TCRdb's copy has only in-frame clones and lacks some. Among 380,000 or so clones listed, 80% to 90% were seen once. Sample treatment: some 19 received Ad26.COV2.S at low or high dose, single or two shots; 5 received placebo; per-sample allocation not given. Sampling was done on day 63 after the first vaccine or placebo injection. The sequences come from peripheral blood, collected in a trial of Ad26.COV2.S vaccine versus placebo. Receptors were obtained from a person between 18 and 59 years old who received the Ad26.COV2.S COVID-19 vaccine or a placebo.

The chain joins TRBV5-6 to TRBJ1-6; maybe TRBD1 (6 bases). The V and J ends lost 6 bases and 4 bases respectively, with 23 bases between them. The length of the CDR3 is 18 residues. Germline V gene sequence: CDR1 SGHDT, CDR2 YYEEEE. The CDR3 loop is CASTLSQGSLRYNSPLHF. CDR3 coding DNA: TGTGCCAGCACCCTGAGCCAGGGGAGTCTTAGGTATAATTCACCCCTCCACTTT.

The V and J genes are TRBV2 and TRBJ2-7, with TRBD2 matching over 9 bases. The CDR3 totals 13 residues. V lost 8 bases and J lost 3; bases outside the gene matches: 5. Germline V gene sequence: CDR1 SNHLY, CDR2 FYNNEI. CDR3 region: CASGGTSSYEQYF. The CDR3 nucleotides read TGTGCCAGCGGCGGGACTAGCAGCTACGAGCAGTACTTC. Full variable domain (outside the CDR3, taken from reference TRBV2 and TRBJ2-7): EPEVTQTPSHQVTQMGQEVILRCVPISNHLYFYWYRQILGQKVEFLVSFYNNEISEKSEIFDDQFSVERPDGSNFTLKIRSTKLEDSAMYFCASGGTSSYEQYFGPGTRLTVT.

The chain recombines TRBV9 with TRBJ1-3; 9 bases fit TRBD1. From germline, CDR1 is SGDLS and CDR2 YYNGEE. V lost 3 bases and J lost 3; bases outside the gene matches: 10. CDR3 length equals 17 residues. DNA of the CDR3: TGTGCCAGCAGCGCCTTAACACAGGGGGCGCATGGAAACACCATATATTTT. Translating gives CASSALTQGAHGNTIYF.

The count of this clone is one. The chain recombines TRBV15 with TRBJ2-5; D call uncertain. Germline assignment: CDR1 LNHNV and CDR2 YYDKDF (reference sequence). V was shortened by 0 bases and J by 4 bases, with 33 bases between the two germline ends. The CDR3 totals 22 residues. The CDR3 nucleotides are TGTGCCACCAGCAGAGATCAAGTCTTGAGAGGTCAAACTCGATCTAGAACAGAGACCCAGTACTTC. This codes for CATSRDQVLRGQTRSRTETQYF.

The V call is TRBV19, the J call TRBJ2-3; D gene ambiguous. CDR3 size: 14 residues. The V and J ends lost 6 bases and 1 base respectively, with 11 bases between them. Germline CDR1 LNHDA, CDR2 SQIVND (reference sequence). The CDR3 nucleotides read TGTGCCAGTAGCCCGGGTCTCCGCACAGATACGCAGTATTTT. Translation: CASSPGLRTDTQYF.

The chain uses TRBV7-8 and TRBJ2-1; a weak D match, TRBD1 (5 bases). This CDR3 has 14 residues. The germline V gene has CDR1 SGHVS and CDR2 FQNEAQ. V was clipped by 1 base and J by 3 bases, with 7 bases between them. The CDR3 nucleotides read TGTGCCAGCAGCTTAGGGACAATCTACAATGAGCAGTTCTTC. This codes for CASSLGTIYNEQFF. The complete variable domain, with remaining parts taken from reference TRBV7-8 and TRBJ2-1, reads GAGVSQSPRYKVAKRGQDVALRCDPISGHVSLFWYQQALGQGPEFLTYFQNEAQLDKSGLPSDRFFAERPEGSVSTLKIQRTQQEDSAVYLCASSLGTIYNEQFFGPGTRLTVL.

This sequence joins TRBV6-6 and TRBJ2-1; TRBD2 matches at 7 bases. Germline V lookup: CDR1 MNHNY, CDR2 SVGAGI (reference sequence). V was clipped by 3 bases and J by 6 bases; unmatched bases: 11. There are 16 residues in the CDR3. Written as DNA, the CDR3 is TGTGCCAGCAGTTATGGCGGGAGTTTGTCAAGCAATGAGCAGTTCTTC. Encoded protein: CASSYGGSLSSNEQFF.

A single count supports this clone. V usage is TRBV5-6 and J usage is TRBJ1-6, with 8 bases aligning to TRBD1. Losses at the gene ends were 0 bases for V and 7 bases for J; bases not matched to a gene: 6. CDR3 length: 16 residues. Germline-derived CDR1 and CDR2 are SGHDT and YYEEEE. The DNA for the CDR3 is TGTGCCAGCAGCTTGGGACAGGGGAGCTTCAATTCACCCCTCCACTTT. Its protein is CASSLGQGSFNSPLHF. Variable domain in full (rest from reference TRBV5-6 and TRBJ1-6): DAGVTQSPTHLIKTRGQQVTLRCSPKSGHDTVSWYQQALGQGPQFIFQYYEEEERQRGNFPDRFSGHQFPNYSSELNVNALLLGDSALYLCASSLGQGSFNSPLHFGNGTRLTVT.

V is TRBV5-5 and J is TRBJ2-3, with 14 positions matching TRBD2. There are 17 residues in the CDR3. Trimming at V came to 0 bases and at J to 6 bases, leaving 6 bases not matched to a gene. The V gene's germline CDR1 is SGHKS and CDR2 YYEKEE (reference sequence). CDR3 sequence (DNA): TGTGCCAGCAGCTTGGCGGTGGGACTAGCGGGGGACGATACGCAGTATTTT. This sequence encodes CASSLAVGLAGDDTQYF.

The J gene is TRBJ1-2, the V gene TRBV7-3, with D possibly TRBD1 on 5 matching bases. Germline CDR1 and CDR2: SGHTA and FQGTGA. Trimming cost V 5 bases and J 6 bases, with 13 bases left between them. The CDR3 totals 13 residues. CDR3: CASSQGRGDGYTF. In DNA form, the CDR3 reads TGTGCCAGCAGCCAGGGCCGGGGCGATGGCTACACCTTC.

This chain uses TRBV5-6 with TRBJ2-7; 14 bases are a match to TRBD2. This CDR3 comprises 19 residues. The junction had 12 bases not matched to a gene; V was cut back by 3 bases and J by 1 base. CDR1 SGHDT and CDR2 YYEEEE come from the germline V gene. CDR3 residues: CASSSPPSGLAGVSYEQYF. The CDR3, as DNA: TGTGCCAGCAGCTCACCGCCCTCGGGACTAGCGGGAGTGTCCTACGAGCAGTACTTC.

This chain uses TRBV3-1 (or the pseudogene TRBV3-2) with TRBJ1-6, with D tentatively TRBD1 (6 bases). The CDR3 consists of 14 residues. V lost 4 bases, J lost 8 bases, and 12 bases lay in between. From germline, CDR1 is LGHDT and CDR2 YNNKEL (reference sequence). CDR3 bases: TGTGCCAGCAGCCGAACAGGGTGGGATTCACCCCTCCACTTT. This encodes CASSRTGWDSPLHF.

The gene calls are TRBV7-2 and TRBJ1-4, with D perhaps TRBD1 (5 bases). The germline gives CDR1 SGHTA, CDR2 FQGNSA. Trimming removed 1 base from V and 7 bases from J, with 10 bases in between. The CDR3 runs 14 residues. The CDR3 DNA is TGTGCCAGCAGCTTAGGCCTTAGGGGTGAAAAACTGTTTTTT. This codes for CASSLGLRGEKLFF.

The chain uses TRBV5-1 and TRBJ2-3; 9 nucleotides agree with TRBD2. With 7 bases clipped from V and 3 bases from J, the junction kept 6 bases outside the gene matches. Looked up from germline, CDR1 is SGHRS and CDR2 is YFSETQ. The CDR3 totals 14 residues. The CDR3 DNA reads as TGCGCCAGCTCGAAGCGGGAGGTGACAGATACGCAGTATTTT. Its protein is CASSKREVTDTQYF.

This clone was seen only a few times. The V call is TRBV11-3, the J call TRBJ1-1; D unclear. The length of the CDR3 is 16 residues. Germline assignment: CDR1 SGHNT and CDR2 YENEEA. V was cut by 2 bases and J by 1 base, with 14 bases left in between. The CDR3, as DNA: TGTGCCAGCAGCTTACACCCCATTCTAGGGAACACTGAAGCTTTCTTT. Residues: CASSLHPILGNTEAFF.

This clone has a handful of counts. The CDR3 DNA reads TGTGCCAGCAGCGTAGAGGAGTACAGTCAGAACACTGAAGCTTTCTTT. This translates into CASSVEEYSQNTEAFF. This chain joins TRBV9 and TRBJ1-1; D is unresolved. The ends were cut back, 0 bases at V and 1 base at J, with 13 bases in the middle. The CDR3 loop spans 16 amino acids. Germline assignment: CDR1 SGDLS and CDR2 YYNGEE.

This clone was detected ten times or more. This chain links TRBV5-1 with TRBJ1-5, with a tentative D call TRBD1 (5 bases). The CDR3 totals 18 residues. Trimming removed 3 bases from V and 6 bases from J, with 25 bases in between. The germline V gene has CDR1 SGHRS and CDR2 YFSETQ. CDR3 sequence (DNA): TGCGCCAGCAGCTGGGTGGTCAAGGGGAACGTACCTCGTCAGCCCCAGCATTTT. This encodes CASSWVVKGNVPRQPQHF.

The chain has TRBV2 and TRBJ1-1; D remains unclear. V gave up 5 bases and J gave up 1 base, with 17 bases separating them. The CDR3 loop spans 16 amino acids. Germline V gene sequence: CDR1 SNHLY, CDR2 FYNNEI. CDR3 nucleotide sequence: TGTGCCAGCAGTTCCGACGAGGGTAGTTCGAACACTGAAGCTTTCTTT. This encodes CASSSDEGSSNTEAFF.

This sequence joins TRBV2 and TRBJ2-5; D remains ambiguous. CDR1 and CDR2 from the germline V gene are SNHLY and FYNNEI. CDR3 length: 12 amino acids. V was cut by 1 base and J by 5 bases, with 5 bases left in between. CDR3 in DNA: TGTGCCAGCAGTGAAGTCCCGGAGACCCAGTACTTC. Translation: CASSEVPETQYF. The full variable domain, its missing parts supplied by reference TRBV2 and TRBJ2-5, is EPEVTQTPSHQVTQMGQEVILRCVPISNHLYFYWYRQILGQKVEFLVSFYNNEISEKSEIFDDQFSVERPDGSNFTLKIRSTKLEDSAMYFCASSEVPETQYFGPGTRLLVL.

The chain carries TRBV6-5 and TRBJ2-5, with TRBD1 as a possible D gene (6 bases). The length of the CDR3 is 14 residues. Deletions cut 5 bases from V and 3 bases from J, with 13 bases between. Germline values: CDR1 MNHEY, CDR2 SVGAGI. CDR3 residues: CASSTYRTEETQYF. Here the CDR3 DNA reads TGTGCCAGCAGTACCTACAGGACAGAAGAGACCCAGTACTTC.

J is TRBJ1-1 and V is TRBV29-1; TRBD1 matches at 8 bases. Germline CDR1 reads SQVTM; CDR2 reads ANQGSEA. This CDR3 is 13 amino acids long. The junction had 4 bases not matched to a gene; V was cut back by 7 bases and J by 0 bases. This CDR3 reads CSAGTGLNTEAFF. DNA for the CDR3: TGCAGCGCCGGGACAGGACTGAACACTGAAGCTTTCTTT.

V usage is TRBV7-9 and J usage is TRBJ1-1; the D is unclear. Per germline, CDR1 SEHNR and CDR2 FQNEAQ (reference sequence). Trimming pared 9 bases from V and 8 bases from J, leaving 19 bases between. The CDR3 covers 13 residues. The CDR3 loop reads CASGEQSVTEAFF. Here the CDR3 DNA reads TGTGCCAGTGGGGAACAGTCGGTAACCGAAGCTTTCTTT.

This chain connects TRBV7-2 to TRBJ2-1, with D tentatively TRBD1 or TRBD2 (6 bases each). Deletions cut 5 bases from V and 1 base from J, with 12 bases between. Germline loops: CDR1 SGHTA, CDR2 FQGNSA. The CDR3 is 15 residues long. Here the CDR3 reads CASSQSGASYNEQFF. The CDR3 nucleotides are TGTGCCAGCAGCCAGTCGGGGGCATCCTACAATGAGCAGTTCTTC.

This chain joins TRBV4-3 and TRBJ2-3, with D possibly being TRBD2 (5 bases). The V and J ends lost 0 bases and 3 bases respectively, with 16 bases between them. Germline loops: CDR1 LGHNA, CDR2 YSLEER. The CDR3 is 17 residues long. The CDR3 spells CASSQDPRGMQTDTQYF. CDR3 DNA: TGCGCCAGCAGCCAAGACCCCCGGGGTATGCAGACAGATACGCAGTATTTT.